The 9 T cell receptor beta chains below come from one sample, sequenced in a study of T cell repertoires in cytomegalovirus infection. TCRdb itself ran the reads through MiXCR, one entry per CDR3 protein. The sample records fewer than 1,000,000 distinct CDR3 sequences, roughly a third being singletons. Antigens of these TCRs are unknown. The source material was cultured CD8+ T cells from PBMCs, sampled from culture after CMV antigen stimulation. These receptors were taken from a human donor in good health (CMV status not recorded). Some clones in this sample may be carry-over from other donors' samples.

This clonotype was picked up a small number of times. V usage is TRBV7-9 and J usage is TRBJ1-4, with a weak D call TRBD1 (6 bases). V was clipped by 6 bases and J by 14 bases, with 13 bases between them. The CDR3 is 11 residues long. In germline, CDR1 is SEHNR, CDR2 FQNEAQ (reference sequence). CDR3 sequence: CASREQGRLFF. Here the CDR3 DNA reads TGTGCCAGCAGAGAACAGGGTCGGCTGTTTTTT. Full variable domain (rest looked up from reference TRBV7-9 and TRBJ1-4): DTGVSQNPRHKITKRGQNVTFRCDPISEHNRLYWYRQTLGQGPEFLTYFQNEAQLEKSRLLSDRFSAERPKGSFSTLEIQRTEQGDSAMYLCASREQGRLFFGSGTQLSVL.

Only a few counts were recorded for this clonotype. The V and J genes are TRBV10-2 and TRBJ2-7; 9 nucleotides line up with TRBD1. Trimming cost V 4 bases and J 5 bases; bases outside gene matches: 6. The length of the CDR3 is 14 residues. Germline V CDR1 and CDR2: WSHSY, SAAADI. CDR3 sequence: CASSGTGVFDEQYF. CDR3 coding DNA: TGCGCCAGCAGTGGGACAGGGGTTTTCGACGAGCAGTACTTC.

The sample holds many counts of this clonotype. V gene TRBV11-2 combines with J gene TRBJ2-1; 10 bases map to TRBD1. The ends lost 5 bases at V and 7 bases at J; junction bases unmatched: 8. The CDR3 contains 15 residues. Germline V CDR1 and CDR2: SGHAT, FQNNGV. The CDR3: CASSRDRGGGNEQFF. The CDR3 bases are TGTGCCAGCAGCCGGGACAGGGGAGGAGGGAATGAGCAGTTCTTC.

This clonotype was observed once. One base away lies a much larger clone, so this may be a sequencing read error. V is TRBV7-6 and J is TRBJ2-1, with TRBD1 matching 7 bases. This CDR3 region has 15 residues. Germline CDR1 SGHVS, CDR2 FNYEAQ. CDR3 protein: CASNLAYTGVNEQFF. CDR3 sequence (DNA): TGTGCCAGCAACTTAGCGTACACAGGGGTGAATGAGCAGTTCTTC.

This clonotype was seen a few times. This rearrangement joins TRBV12-3 or TRBV12-4 to TRBJ2-1, with TRBD1 matching 8 bases. This CDR3 region has 15 residues. The V and J ends lost 2 bases and 5 bases, in that order; junction bases with no gene match: 5. In nucleotides, the CDR3 is TGTGCCAGCAGTTTACTGGGACAGGCTAACAATGAGCAGTTCTTC. Its protein product is CASSLLGQANNEQFF.

The table lists this clonotype with a few counts. V usage is TRBV7-6 and J usage is TRBJ1-6; D is possibly TRBD1 (5 bases). The V end was cut by 4 bases, the J end by 8 bases, with 12 bases between. Germline V lookup: CDR1 SGHVS, CDR2 FNYEAQ. CDR3 length: 14 amino acids. The CDR3 protein is CASSSGTAYSPLHF. The CDR3, as DNA: TGTGCCAGCAGCTCCGGGACGGCTTATTCACCCCTCCACTTT.

The V call is TRBV24-1, the J call TRBJ1-2, with D possibly TRBD1 on 5 matching bases. The CDR3 runs 15 residues. Germline lookup yields CDR1 KGHDR and CDR2 SFDVKD. V lost 3 bases to trimming and J lost 2 bases, with 12 bases between them. The CDR3 coding sequence is TGTGCCACCAGTGATCCGGGACTTACCAACTATGGCTACACCTTC. Translated: CATSDPGLTNYGYTF.

This clonotype was picked up a small number of times. This sequence joins TRBV27 and TRBJ1-3, with a weak D call TRBD1 (6 bases). This CDR3 has 18 amino acids. Germline CDR1 is MNHEY and CDR2 is SMNVEV (reference sequence). Trimming cost V 5 bases and J 0 bases, with 20 bases left between them. CDR3 sequence reads: CASSPLTGTGYSGNTIYF. CDR3 nucleotide sequence: TGTGCCAGCAGTCCGTTAACAGGGACCGGATACTCTGGAAACACCATATATTTT.

This clonotype was picked up a small number of times. The genes are TRBV20-1 and TRBJ1-2; D gene ambiguous. V was trimmed by 0 bases and J by 4 bases, leaving 12 bases between them. CDR3 length: 14 amino acids. Germline values: CDR1 DFQATT, CDR2 SNEGSKA (reference sequence). CDR3 protein: CSARDPRFFYGYTF. The CDR3 DNA sequence: TGCAGTGCTAGAGATCCCAGATTTTTCTATGGCTACACCTTC.